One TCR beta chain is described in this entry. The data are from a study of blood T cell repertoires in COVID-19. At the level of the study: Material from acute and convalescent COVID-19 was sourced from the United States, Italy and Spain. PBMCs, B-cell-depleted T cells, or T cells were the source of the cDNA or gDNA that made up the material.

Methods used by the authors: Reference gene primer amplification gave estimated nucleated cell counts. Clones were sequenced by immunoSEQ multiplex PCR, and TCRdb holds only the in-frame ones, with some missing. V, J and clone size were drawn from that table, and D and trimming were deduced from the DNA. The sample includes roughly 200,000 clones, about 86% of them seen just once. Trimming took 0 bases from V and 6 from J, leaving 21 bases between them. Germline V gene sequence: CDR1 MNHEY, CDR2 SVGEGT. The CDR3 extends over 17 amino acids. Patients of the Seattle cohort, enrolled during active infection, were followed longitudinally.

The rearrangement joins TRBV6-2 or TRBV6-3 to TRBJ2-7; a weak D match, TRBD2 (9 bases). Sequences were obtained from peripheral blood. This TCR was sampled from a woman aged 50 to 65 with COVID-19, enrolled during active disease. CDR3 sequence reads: CASSYSSSSGTGGEQYF. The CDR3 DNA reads TGTGCCAGCAGTTACTCGAGCTCTAGCGGGACAGGCGGCGAGCAGTACTTC.